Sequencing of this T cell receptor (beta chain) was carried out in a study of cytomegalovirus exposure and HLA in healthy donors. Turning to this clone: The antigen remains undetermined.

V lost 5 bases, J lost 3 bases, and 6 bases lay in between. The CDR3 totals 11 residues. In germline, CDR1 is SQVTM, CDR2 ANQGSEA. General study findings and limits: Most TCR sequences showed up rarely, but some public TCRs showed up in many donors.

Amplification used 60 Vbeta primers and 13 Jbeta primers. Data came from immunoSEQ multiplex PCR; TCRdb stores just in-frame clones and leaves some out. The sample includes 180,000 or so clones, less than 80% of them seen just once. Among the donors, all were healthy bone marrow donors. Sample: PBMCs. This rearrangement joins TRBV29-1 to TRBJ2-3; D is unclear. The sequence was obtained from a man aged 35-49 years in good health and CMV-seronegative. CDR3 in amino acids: CSVSQTDTQYF. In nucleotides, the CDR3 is TGCAGCGTTTCACAAACAGATACGCAGTATTTT.